These 23 T cell receptor beta chains were all obtained from the same sample, sequenced in a study of T cells in Graves' hyperthyroidism and ophthalmopathy. Regions amplified from RNA transcripts were the TCR beta CDR3 regions. First-round RT-PCR of the TCR CDR3 relied on the HTBI primer set. Via MiXCR, TCRdb re-called the multiplex PCR reads, giving one row per CDR3 protein. The sample consists of hundreds of thousands of distinct CDR3 sequences, 14% to 15% of them appearing once. Sequencing input: blood. These receptors were collected from a middle-aged woman with Graves' ophthalmopathy.

This clonotype was found a few times. The gene calls are TRBV4-3 and TRBJ1-1, with TRBD1 matching 10 bases. The V gene's germline CDR1 is LGHNA and CDR2 YSLEER. Trimming removed 2 bases from V and 11 bases from J; junction bases left unmatched: 20. This CDR3 is 18 amino acids long. DNA of the CDR3: TGCGCCAGCAGCCAAACAGGACAGGGGGAGGTCTGGGGATGGGATGCTTTCTTT. This encodes CASSQTGQGEVWGWDAFF.

This clonotype was seen more than once but under ten times. The chain links TRBV7-8 to TRBJ1-2, with 12 bases fitting TRBD1. Germline-derived CDR1 and CDR2 are SGHVS and FQNEAQ. This CDR3 comprises 17 residues. The ends lost 4 bases at V and 6 bases at J; junction bases unmatched: 12. The DNA for the CDR3 is TGTGCCAGCAGCTCGGGGACAGGGGGCGCCGGATTTGATGGCTACACCTTC. Its translation: CASSSGTGGAGFDGYTF.

This clonotype was found many times. In DNA, the CDR3 is TGTGCCAGCAGTTACAGGACAGACGGCGAGACCCAGTACTTC. It specifies CASSYRTDGETQYF. The chain has TRBV6-5 and TRBJ2-5; D is perhaps TRBD1 (6 bases). Trimming pared 2 bases from V and 5 bases from J, leaving 12 bases between. Germline loops: CDR1 MNHEY, CDR2 SVGAGI. The CDR3 spans 14 residues.

This clonotype has at least ten counts. The V gene is TRBV6-2 or TRBV6-3, the J gene TRBJ2-5; 10 bases fit TRBD1. In germline, CDR1 is MNHEY, CDR2 SVGEGT. With V trimmed by 6 bases and J by 4 bases, 14 bases remained unmatched. The CDR3 runs to 17 residues. Written as DNA, the CDR3 is TGTGCCAGCAGCTCCCCCTTGACAGGGGGCCGGGTAGAGACCCAGTACTTC. Residues: CASSSPLTGGRVETQYF.

This clonotype was recorded a few times. The CDR3 reads CASSVGQSSYEQYF. CDR3 in DNA: TGTGCCAGCAGTGTGGGACAGTCCTCCTACGAGCAGTACTTC. This chain uses TRBV6-1 with TRBJ2-7; TRBD1 agrees at 7 bases. J was trimmed by 0 bases and V by 4 bases; bases with no gene match: 3. Germline-derived CDR1 and CDR2 are MNHNS and SASEGT. CDR3 length: 14 residues.

This clonotype was counted at least ten times. V is TRBV7-6 and J is TRBJ2-2, with D possibly being TRBD1 (6 bases). V lost 5 bases to trimming and J lost 1 base, with 14 bases between them. Looked up from germline, CDR1 is SGHVS and CDR2 is FNYEAQ. This CDR3 contains 16 residues. This CDR3 reads CASSQARTENTGELFF. DNA for the CDR3: TGTGCCAGCAGCCAGGCCAGGACAGAGAACACCGGGGAGCTGTTTTTT.

In this sample, this clonotype turned up a few times. The chain recombines TRBV2 with TRBJ1-5; 11 bases are shared with TRBD1. Germline CDR1 reads SNHLY; CDR2 reads FYNNEI. The ends lost 3 bases at V and 6 bases at J; junction bases unmatched: 7. This CDR3 region has 16 residues. The CDR3 loop reads CASSEEGTGGGQPQHF. Written as DNA, the CDR3 is TGTGCCAGCAGTGAGGAAGGGACAGGGGGTGGTCAGCCCCAGCATTTT.

This clonotype was recorded a few times. The chain recombines TRBV19 with TRBJ2-5, with D perhaps assigned TRBD1 or TRBD2 (5 bases each). V was pared by 10 bases and J by 0 bases, with 15 bases between. The CDR3 runs 14 residues. The germline V gene has CDR1 LNHDA and CDR2 SQIVND (reference sequence). CDR3 sequence: CATKVGAHQETQYF. The CDR3 bases are TGTGCCACTAAGGTCGGGGCACACCAAGAGACCCAGTACTTC.

This clonotype was counted many times. V usage is TRBV15 and J usage is TRBJ2-7, with TRBD2 identical over 8 bases. The germline V gene has CDR1 LNHNV and CDR2 YYDKDF (reference sequence). V lost 3 bases, J lost 5 bases, and 3 bases stayed unmatched. The CDR3 covers 13 residues. This CDR3 is CATSRGLVDEQYF. For the CDR3, the DNA is TGTGCCACCAGCAGGGGACTAGTTGACGAGCAGTACTTC.

This clonotype was observed at least ten times. This chain joins TRBV7-8 and TRBJ2-5, with D tentatively TRBD1 or TRBD2 (5 bases each). The length of the CDR3 is 13 residues. Germline V gene data show CDR1 as SGHVS and CDR2 as FQNEAQ. With 6 bases removed from V and 5 bases from J, the gap between germline ends came to 13 bases. The CDR3 sequence: CASRGRESETQYF. The DNA of the CDR3 is TGTGCCAGCAGGGGACGGGAATCGGAGACCCAGTACTTC. Full variable domain (rest looked up from reference TRBV7-8 and TRBJ2-5): GAGVSQSPRYKVAKRGQDVALRCDPISGHVSLFWYQQALGQGPEFLTYFQNEAQLDKSGLPSDRFFAERPEGSVSTLKIQRTQQEDSAVYLCASRGRESETQYFGPGTRLLVL.

This clonotype was observed at least ten times. The genes are TRBV4-1 and TRBJ2-2, with a possible D match to TRBD2 (5 bases). The CDR3 totals 15 residues. The germline CDR1 and CDR2 sequences are MGHRA and YSYEKL. V was cut by 0 bases and J by 5 bases, with 10 bases left in between. In nucleotides, the CDR3 is TGCGCCAGCAGCCAAGATCAGAGGGTAACCGGGGAGCTGTTTTTT. It specifies CASSQDQRVTGELFF.

This clonotype has at least ten counts. The rearrangement links TRBV4-1 to TRBJ1-2; D ambiguous. This CDR3 has 15 amino acids. Germline-derived CDR1 and CDR2 are MGHRA and YSYEKL. V was pared by 0 bases and J by 0 bases, with 8 bases between. The CDR3 DNA reads as TGCGCCAGCAGCCAAGACGCGATCTCTAACTATGGCTACACCTTC. Its protein is CASSQDAISNYGYTF.

This clonotype has at least ten counts. The rearrangement uses TRBV28 and TRBJ2-2; possible D gene TRBD2, 5 bases. The germline CDR1 and CDR2 sequences are MDHEN and SYDVKM. V was clipped by 3 bases and J by 8 bases, with 13 bases between them. The CDR3 runs to 14 residues. CDR3 in DNA: TGTGCCAGCAGTTTCCGGCTGACTATAGGGGAGCTGTTTTTT. It specifies CASSFRLTIGELFF. Supplemented by reference TRBV28 and TRBJ2-2, the full variable domain reads DVKVTQSSRYLVKRTGEKVFLECVQDMDHENMFWYRQDPGLGLRLIYFSYDVKMKEKGDIPEGYSVSREKKERFSLILESASTNQTSMYLCASSFRLTIGELFFGEGSRLTVL.

This clonotype has ten or more counts. The chain employs TRBV20-1 and TRBJ2-7; TRBD2 matches 7 bases. Unmatched junction bases numbered 5, after V lost 3 bases and J lost 3 bases. Germline CDR1 DFQATT, CDR2 SNEGSKA (reference sequence). The CDR3 spans 13 residues. CDR3 residues: CSARDTSVYEQYF. The CDR3 nucleotides read TGCAGTGCTAGGGATACTAGCGTCTACGAGCAGTACTTC.

The sample holds many counts of this clonotype. CDR3 sequence (DNA): TGTGCCAGCAGCCAGGGGGCTGGGGCCAACGTCCTGACTTTC. It translates to CASSQGAGANVLTF. The chain combines TRBV6-1 with TRBJ2-6; 7 nucleotides align to TRBD1. There are 14 residues in the CDR3. V was clipped by 6 bases and J by 2 bases; unmatched bases: 1. Germline CDR1 is MNHNS and CDR2 is SASEGT.

This clonotype was counted ten times or more. The rearrangement uses TRBV6-5 and TRBJ2-7, with D unresolved. The CDR3 has 17 amino acids. The germline V gene encodes CDR1 MNHEY and CDR2 SVGAGI. V lost 2 bases to trimming and J lost 0 bases, with 17 bases between them. Here the CDR3 DNA reads TGTGCCAGCAGTTACAACGCCCCTTCCCGGTTCTCCTACGAGCAGTACTTC. Translated: CASSYNAPSRFSYEQYF.

This clonotype has ten or more counts. The chain carries TRBV20-1 and TRBJ2-7, with D possibly matching TRBD2 (7 bases). This CDR3 has 14 residues. Trimming shortened V by 1 base and J by 5 bases, and 15 bases separated the two germline ends. Germline V gene lookup returns CDR1 DFQATT and CDR2 SNEGSKA (reference sequence). The CDR3 coding sequence is TGCAGTGCTAGAGGACAGGCGGGAGCCAACGAGCAGTACTTC. Translation gives CSARGQAGANEQYF.

V and J are TRBV30 and TRBJ1-2; D remains unclear. This CDR3 spans 10 amino acids. Germline V gene data show CDR1 as GTSNPN and CDR2 as SVGIG (reference sequence). V dropped 5 bases and J dropped 11 bases, with 12 bases sitting between them. CDR3 in amino acids: CAWWAVGYTF. CDR3 coding DNA: TGTGCCTGGTGGGCCGTGGGATACACCTTC.

This clonotype was observed a few times. The chain uses TRBV4-3 and TRBJ2-2, with 14 bases lining up with TRBD2. The CDR3 is 17 residues long. CDR1 is LGHNA and CDR2 is YSLEER in the germline V gene. Trimming removed 2 bases from V and 6 bases from J; junction bases left unmatched: 5. DNA of the CDR3: TGCGCCAGCAGCCAAAGTGGGACTAGCGGGAGCGCCGGGGAGCTGTTTTTT. Translated: CASSQSGTSGSAGELFF.

There are many counts of this clonotype. The rearrangement links TRBV19 to TRBJ1-2; 9 positions match TRBD1. Germline trimming cut 4 bases from V and 7 bases from J; bases unmatched to any gene: 7. The CDR3 has 14 amino acids. Germline V gene sequence: CDR1 LNHDA, CDR2 SQIVND (reference sequence). In DNA form, the CDR3 reads TGTGCCAGTAGTACAAGACAGGGGGGAAGTGGCTACACCTTC. Protein sequence: CASSTRQGGSGYTF.

This clonotype was seen only a few times. The chain joins TRBV29-1 to TRBJ1-1; D may be TRBD1 (5 bases). Germline V gives CDR1 SQVTM, CDR2 ANQGSEA. This CDR3 is built from 15 residues. Trimming took off 6 bases at V and 1 base at J, with 18 bases between the two ends. The CDR3 loop is CSVYRAGLGNTEAFF. CDR3 nucleotide sequence: TGCAGCGTCTACCGAGCAGGGTTGGGGAACACTGAAGCTTTCTTT.

This clonotype has ten or more counts. The chain couples TRBV20-1 to TRBJ2-5; 9 bases match TRBD2. Trimming removed 2 bases from V and 2 bases from J; junction bases left unmatched: 12. CDR3 length: 17 amino acids. Germline CDR1 and CDR2: DFQATT and SNEGSKA (reference sequence). Written as DNA, the CDR3 is TGCAGTGCTAGACCTTACGCAGTAGCGGGAGCACAAGAGACCCAGTACTTC. It translates to CSARPYAVAGAQETQYF.

This clonotype was seen many times. The chain joins TRBV20-1 to TRBJ2-7, with D possibly being TRBD2 (6 bases). This CDR3 is built from 14 residues. Germline V lookup: CDR1 DFQATT, CDR2 SNEGSKA (reference sequence). Trimming took 6 bases from V and 5 from J, leaving 20 bases between them. DNA of the CDR3: TGCAGTGCCACCCCCCGCGGGGCAAATCACGAGCAGTACTTC. Translating gives CSATPRGANHEQYF.